This T cell receptor beta chain was profiled in a study of CD8 T cells in ankylosing spondylitis. This clonotype has a count of ten or more. What it recognizes is unknown. TCRdb reanalysed the 5' RACE reads using MiXCR and keeps one entry per CDR3 protein. The table lists more than 100,000 distinct CDR3 sequences, about an eighth of them singletons. General study results and limits: The clones that were linked to disease were reported to be significantly enriched in matched synovial fluid samples from ankylosing spondylitis patients. Characteristic, it appeared, of ankylosing spondylitis blood was a TCR beta motif of several highly homologous variants. Disease-linked clones were CD8+ and relatively rare in peripheral blood. Prior literature has documented some motif variants in synovial fluid and blood from reactive arthritis.

The TCR comes from a female donor with ankylosing spondylitis or in good health (not recorded which). Sequencing input: blood, either unsorted or a sorted T cell fraction (not recorded which).

CDR3 coding DNA: TGCAGTGCTGCGCGCACCGGGACTAGCACCCATGAGCAGTTCTTC. It is translated as CSAARTGTSTHEQFF. The chain joins TRBV20-1 to TRBJ2-1; 9 bases are a match to TRBD2. The CDR3 sequence is 15 residues long. From germline, CDR1 is DFQATT and CDR2 SNEGSKA (reference sequence). V gave up 5 bases and J gave up 8 bases; unmatched junction bases: 13.